The 9 T cell receptor beta chains given below trace back to one sample, sequenced in a study of a mutant IDH1 vaccine in newly diagnosed glioma. Method: immunoSEQ multiplex PCR; TCRdb's copy keeps in-frame clones and lacks some. Of roughly 60,000 clones in the sample, around 84% were seen once. The time point was: week 23, last vaccination. With topical imiquimod, each dose of the vaccine consisted of 300 ug of mutant IDH1 20-mer peptide. Their antigen targets remain unknown. The sample consisted of PBMCs, taken from a glioma patient whose treatment included an IDH1 peptide vaccine. The receptors were gathered from a man in his thirties or forties with glioma.

The chain carries TRBV5-4 and TRBJ1-2; D is unclear. The ends were cut back, 3 bases at V and 1 base at J, with 10 bases in the middle. In germline, CDR1 is SGHNT, CDR2 YYREEE (reference sequence). There are 14 residues in the CDR3. The CDR3 sequence is CASSSSTDNYGYTF. The CDR3 DNA sequence: TGTGCCAGCAGCTCCTCGACGGATAACTATGGCTACACCTTC. The full variable domain, its missing parts supplied by reference TRBV5-4 and TRBJ1-2, is ETGVTQSPTHLIKTRGQQVTLRCSSQSGHNTVSWYQQALGQGPQFIFQYYREEENGRGNFPPRFSGLQFPNYSSELNVNALELDDSALYLCASSSSTDNYGYTFGSGTRLTVV.

CDR3 region: CASSPQLEYEQYF. The CDR3 DNA reads TGTGCCAGCTCACCCCAGCTAGAGTACGAGCAGTACTTC. V is TRBV18 and J is TRBJ2-5; D ambiguous. The J call is in doubt because the DNA end fits TRBJ2-7 better. Germline CDR1 KGHSH, CDR2 LQKENI. The CDR3 consists of 13 residues.

The CDR3 sequence: CASSSTGTGVGLYGYTF. The CDR3 nucleotides read TGCGCCAGCAGCTCAACCGGGACAGGGGTAGGCCTTTATGGCTACACCTTC. This chain links TRBV5-1 with TRBJ1-2; TRBD1 matches 10 bases. J lost 5 bases, V lost 3 bases, and 13 bases had no gene match. This CDR3 is built from 17 residues. Germline-derived CDR1 and CDR2 are SGHRS and YFSETQ.

V gene TRBV18 combines with J gene TRBJ1-1; no clear D gene. V was shortened by 3 bases and J by 0 bases, with 11 bases between the two germline ends. Germline loops: CDR1 KGHSH, CDR2 LQKENI. The CDR3 consists of 15 residues. CDR3 in DNA: TGTGCCAGCTCACCCGTGGGGTCGGTGAACACTGAAGCTTTCTTT. Translating it yields CASSPVGSVNTEAFF.

The rearrangement joins TRBV27 to TRBJ2-1; possibly TRBD2 for D (5 bases). Trimming took off 3 bases at V and 7 bases at J, with 10 bases between the two ends. Germline CDR1 is MNHEY and CDR2 is SMNVEV (reference sequence). This CDR3 region has 13 residues. CDR3 nucleotides: TGTGCCAGCAGTTTTTTAGCGAGTAATGAGCAGTTCTTC. Translating it yields CASSFLASNEQFF.

This clone has a single count. J is TRBJ2-1 and V is TRBV4-2, with 16 bases identical to TRBD2. The CDR3 covers 20 residues. V shed 0 bases and J 6 bases; nucleotides not matched to a gene: 11. In germline, CDR1 is LGHNA, CDR2 YNFKEQ. CDR3 nucleotides: TGTGCCAGCAGCCAAGATAGGAGGCGCGGGACTAGCGGGGGGGCCAATGAGCAGTTCTTC. This sequence encodes CASSQDRRRGTSGGANEQFF.

This clone was observed a handful of times. The genes are TRBV28 and TRBJ1-1, with no clear D. The CDR3 has 14 residues. V lost 0 bases and J 1 base, leaving 6 bases between the germline ends. CDR1 is MDHEN, CDR2 SYDVKM, per germline. The CDR3 here is CASSLWSGNTEAFF. The CDR3 nucleotides read TGTGCCAGCAGTTTATGGAGCGGGAACACTGAAGCTTTCTTT.

The gene calls are TRBV10-3 and TRBJ2-2; D is perhaps TRBD2 (7 bases). CDR1 and CDR2 from the germline V gene are ENHRY and SYGVKD. Trimming removed 6 bases at V and 7 bases at J, with 15 bases between. The CDR3 runs 14 residues. The CDR3 coding sequence is TGTGCCATCAGCGCTCGGGGGGCCTTCGGGGAGCTGTTTTTT. Protein: CAISARGAFGELFF.

Worth noting for this clone: The same CDR3 is also encoded by other DNA sequences in this sample. This chain joins TRBV28 and TRBJ2-4, with D unclear. CDR3 length: 14 residues. Germline V lookup: CDR1 MDHEN, CDR2 SYDVKM. Trimming removed 4 bases at V and 0 bases at J, with 7 bases between. The CDR3 reads CASSWGGAKNIQYF. The CDR3 nucleotides are TGTGCCAGCAGTTGGGGTGGAGCCAAAAACATTCAGTACTTC. The entire variable domain, with the rest obtained from reference TRBV28 and TRBJ2-4, is as follows: DVKVTQSSRYLVKRTGEKVFLECVQDMDHENMFWYRQDPGLGLRLIYFSYDVKMKEKGDIPEGYSVSREKKERFSLILESASTNQTSMYLCASSWGGAKNIQYFGAGTRLSVL.